A single sample is the source of the 21 T cell receptor beta chains below, sequenced in a study of CD8+ T cells in alopecia areata. Extracted RNA was reverse transcribed, and the resulting cDNA served as sequencing template. Sequencing was performed with immunoSEQ multiplex PCR; in TCRdb, only in-frame clones are kept and a portion is missing. The sample holds 90,000 to 130,000 clones, 55% to 70% seen once. The source material was NKG2D-low CD8+ T cells sorted from blood. All receptors come from a human donor with alopecia areata.

This clone turned up a few times. This rearrangement joins TRBV2 to TRBJ2-1; D not certain. Germline CDR1 reads SNHLY; CDR2 reads FYNNEI. The CDR3 has 10 residues. With 7 bases removed from V and 12 bases from J, the gap between germline ends came to 10 bases. The chain's CDR3 is CASIGLTQFF. CDR3 in DNA: TGTGCCAGCATAGGATTAACGCAGTTCTTC.

This clone was counted only a few times. The chain recombines TRBV9 with TRBJ2-5; D may be TRBD1 or TRBD2 (5 bases each). There are 16 residues in the CDR3. V was trimmed by 0 bases and J by 5 bases, leaving 17 bases between them. Germline V gene data show CDR1 as SGDLS and CDR2 as YYNGEE. The CDR3, as DNA: TGTGCCAGCAGCGTAGGGGGAAGTGGGACCCTGGAGACCCAGTACTTC. It is translated as CASSVGGSGTLETQYF.

V gene TRBV7-9 combines with J gene TRBJ2-1; possible D gene TRBD2, 5 bases. The CDR3 consists of 15 residues. Deletions cut 3 bases from V and 4 bases from J, with 13 bases between. Germline V gene sequence: CDR1 SEHNR, CDR2 FQNEAQ (reference sequence). The CDR3 reads CASSLPRGGYNEQFF. The CDR3 DNA reads TGTGCCAGCAGCTTGCCGAGAGGAGGATACAATGAGCAGTTCTTC.

The rearrangement links TRBV7-9 to TRBJ1-2; D may be TRBD1 (6 bases). This CDR3 is 12 amino acids long. Germline V CDR1 and CDR2: SEHNR, FQNEAQ (reference sequence). V lost 5 bases and J 8 bases, leaving 12 bases between the germline ends. CDR3 bases: TGTGCCAGCAGCCAAGACAGGACCGGCTACACCTTC. As protein: CASSQDRTGYTF.

The CDR3 region is CSAAPGTENTGELFF. CDR3 bases: TGCAGCGCCGCTCCGGGCACCGAGAACACCGGGGAGCTGTTTTTT. This chain links TRBV29-1 with TRBJ2-2, with unresolved D. Trimming took off 7 bases at V and 1 base at J, with 16 bases between the two ends. The CDR3 runs 15 residues. Germline-derived CDR1 and CDR2 are SQVTM and ANQGSEA.

The chain joins TRBV5-1 to TRBJ2-1, with 8 bases matching TRBD2. The V gene end was trimmed by 2 bases and the J gene end by 0 bases; junction bases not matched to a gene: 7. The CDR3 loop spans 17 amino acids. Germline assignment: CDR1 SGHRS and CDR2 YFSETQ. The chain's CDR3 is CASSFFRSGSSYNEQFF. CDR3 in DNA: TGCGCCAGCAGCTTCTTCAGAAGCGGGAGCTCCTACAATGAGCAGTTCTTC.

The genes are TRBV9 and TRBJ2-3, with unresolved D. Germline V gene sequence: CDR1 SGDLS, CDR2 YYNGEE. The V end was cut by 0 bases, the J end by 0 bases, with 5 bases between. There are 14 residues in the CDR3. The CDR3 reads CASSVEPSTDTQYF. The DNA of the CDR3 is TGTGCCAGCAGCGTAGAGCCGAGCACAGATACGCAGTATTTT.

The chain is built from TRBV2 and TRBJ2-1, with TRBD2 identical over 8 bases. CDR3 length: 15 residues. CDR1 and CDR2 (germline): SNHLY, FYNNEI. The V and J ends lost 7 bases and 5 bases, in that order; junction bases with no gene match: 10. The CDR3 nucleotides are TGTGCCAGCATATACAGAACTAGCGGACACAATGAGCAGTTCTTC. This sequence encodes CASIYRTSGHNEQFF.

The chain recombines TRBV5-6 with TRBJ2-5; possible D gene TRBD1, 7 bases. This CDR3 spans 17 amino acids. Trimming cost V 4 bases and J 3 bases, with 22 bases left between them. Germline V gene data show CDR1 as SGHDT and CDR2 as YYEEEE. This CDR3 is CASSPDLGRGEEETQYF. CDR3 DNA sequence: TGTGCCAGCAGCCCAGACTTGGGCAGGGGGGAAGAAGAGACCCAGTACTTC.

This CDR3 is CSVEVELNQPQHF. In nucleotides, the CDR3 is TGCAGCGTTGAAGTGGAGCTGAATCAGCCCCAGCATTTT. This rearrangement joins TRBV29-1 to TRBJ1-5; unclear D gene. This CDR3 has 13 residues. Germline CDR1 SQVTM, CDR2 ANQGSEA. V was trimmed by 1 base and J by 4 bases, leaving 8 bases between them.

This clone was picked up a small number of times. The chain's CDR3 is CASSPGSFGYEQYF. Here the CDR3 DNA reads TGTGCCAGCAGCCCGGGCAGCTTTGGGTACGAGCAGTACTTC. The chain has TRBV9 and TRBJ2-7; no clear D gene. This CDR3 has 14 amino acids. Germline CDR1 is SGDLS and CDR2 is YYNGEE. Trimming took 4 bases from V and 4 from J, leaving 15 bases between them.

This clone has just one count. The chain uses TRBV9 and TRBJ1-1; TRBD1 might be the D (5 bases). Germline assignment: CDR1 SGDLS and CDR2 YYNGEE. Trimming shortened V by 4 bases and J by 1 base, and 29 bases separated the two germline ends. The CDR3 loop spans 20 amino acids. In DNA, the CDR3 is TGTGCCAGCAGCCCGCAGGGAGTTGATAGGCTAGCGACCCGGAACACTGAAGCTTTCTTT. Protein: CASSPQGVDRLATRNTEAFF. Full variable domain (remainder filled in from reference TRBV9 and TRBJ1-1): DSGVTQTPKHLITATGQRVTLRCSPRSGDLSVYWYQQSLDQGLQFLIQYYNGEERAKGNILERFSAQQFPDLHSELNLSSLELGDSALYFCASSPQGVDRLATRNTEAFFGQGTRLTVV.

The chain uses TRBV7-9 and TRBJ2-1; no firm D call. V lost 4 bases and J 13 bases, leaving 11 bases between the germline ends. Germline CDR1 reads SEHNR; CDR2 reads FQNEAQ (reference sequence). The length of the CDR3 is 11 residues. The DNA of the CDR3 is TGTGCCAGCAGCTCAGTTCGCGATCAGTTCTTC. It yields the protein CASSSVRDQFF.

The V call is TRBV27, the J call TRBJ1-5; D ambiguous. Trimming removed 3 bases from V and 7 bases from J, with 13 bases in between. Germline V gene lookup returns CDR1 MNHEY and CDR2 SMNVEV (reference sequence). This CDR3 is built from 14 residues. The CDR3 DNA follows: TGTGCCAGCAGTTTTGGTGGGCGCGGACAGCCCCAGCATTTT. Translation: CASSFGGRGQPQHF.

This sequence joins TRBV5-1 and TRBJ2-3, with D hard to call. With 5 bases removed from V and 1 base from J, the gap between germline ends came to 2 bases. Germline V gives CDR1 SGHRS, CDR2 YFSETQ. CDR3 length: 11 residues. The CDR3 protein is CASRGTDTQYF. Here the CDR3 DNA reads TGCGCCAGCAGGGGCACAGATACGCAGTATTTT.

This chain connects TRBV6-5 to TRBJ1-2; D gene unclear. This CDR3 region has 15 residues. Trimming took off 0 bases at V and 4 bases at J, with 12 bases between the two ends. Germline loops: CDR1 MNHEY, CDR2 SVGAGI. In nucleotides, the CDR3 is TGTGCCAGCAGTTACTCGAGTAGCGGATTCTATGGCTACACCTTC. Translation: CASSYSSSGFYGYTF.

The table lists this clone with a count of one. V gene TRBV30 combines with J gene TRBJ2-1; no definite D call. V gave up 4 bases and J gave up 5 bases, with 9 bases separating them. Germline lookup yields CDR1 GTSNPN and CDR2 SVGIG (reference sequence). This CDR3 spans 12 amino acids. CDR3 region: CAWIRPNNEQFF. The CDR3 coding sequence is TGTGCCTGGATTCGGCCAAACAATGAGCAGTTCTTC. The whole variable domain, remainder taken from reference TRBV30 and TRBJ2-1, is SQTIHQWPATLVQPVGSPLSLECTVEGTSNPNLYWYRQAAGRGLQLLFYSVGIGQISSEVPQNLSASRPQDRQFILSSKKLLLSDSGFYLCAWIRPNNEQFFGPGTRLTVL.

This clone was found once. The J gene is TRBJ2-7, the V gene TRBV27; a possible D gene is TRBD1 (6 bases). This CDR3 has 15 residues. Germline V gene data show CDR1 as MNHEY and CDR2 as SMNVEV (reference sequence). V lost 5 bases, J lost 5 bases, and 19 bases lay in between. The CDR3 coding sequence is TGTGCCAGCAGTAACCGGGACATCACGGTGGACGAGCAGTACTTC. Protein: CASSNRDITVDEQYF.

This chain links TRBV7-2 with TRBJ2-1, with TRBD2 matching over 9 bases. CDR3 size: 16 residues. The ends lost 0 bases at V and 11 bases at J; junction bases unmatched: 11. Germline loops: CDR1 SGHTA, CDR2 FQGNSA. CDR3 sequence: CASSLASWGGLAQQFF. In DNA, the CDR3 is TGTGCCAGCAGCTTAGCGAGCTGGGGGGGACTAGCCCAGCAGTTCTTC.

This clone has a handful of counts. The V call is TRBV11-2, the J call TRBJ2-7, with TRBD1 matching 9 bases. Trimming took 6 bases from V and 0 from J; bases not matched to a gene: 9. Germline CDR1 is SGHAT and CDR2 is FQNNGV. This CDR3 region has 16 residues. The CDR3 nucleotides read TGTGCCAGCAGTAAATCCCCGGGACAGGGCTCCTACGAGCAGTACTTC. Translating gives CASSKSPGQGSYEQYF.

CDR3 DNA: TGTGCCAGCAGCCTGGACACATATATCTACAATGAGCAGTTCTTC. This sequence encodes CASSLDTYIYNEQFF. The chain employs TRBV13 and TRBJ2-1; possibly TRBD1 for D (5 bases). Trimming pared 5 bases from V and 3 bases from J, leaving 14 bases between. The CDR3 has 15 amino acids. Germline-derived CDR1 and CDR2 are PRHDT and FYEKMQ (reference sequence).